This is a list of T cell receptor beta chains from one sample in a study of identical twins. TCRdb re-derived calls from the 5' RACE reads in MiXCR, one entry per CDR3 protein. The sample includes around 490,000 distinct CDR3 sequences, roughly 15% of them seen just once. These data also featured in a second study, about yellow fever vaccine responses in identical twins.

The sample consisted of CD4+ T cells sorted from blood. The receptors here all came from a woman younger than 35 in good health. The CDR3 runs from the conserved cysteine through the conserved F or W. The D gene is left open where the match is weak. Part of the rows lack a size; the others show once, few, many or a class for expanded clones.

TRBV7-2	TRBJ2-5	.	.	TGTGCCAGCAGCTCCTCTAGCGCCTATCAAGAGACCCAGTACTTC	CASSSSSAYQETQYF
TRBV5-1	TRBJ2-7	few	TRBD1	TGCGCCAGCAGCTTGGGGTCGGGGACAGGAGAGCAGTACTTC	CASSLGSGTGEQYF
TRBV5-1	TRBJ2-7	.	TRBD1	TGCGCCAGCAGCTGGACAGGGACCACCTACGAGCAGTACTTC	CASSWTGTTYEQYF
TRBV24-1	TRBJ2-3	.	.	TGTGCCACCAGTGATTTTAAGGCTACCACAGATACGCAGTATTTT	CATSDFKATTDTQYF
TRBV18	TRBJ1-6	few	TRBD1	TGTGCCAGCTCAATCACAGGGGGCAGTAATTCACCCCTCCACTTT	CASSITGGSNSPLHF
TRBV6-5	TRBJ1-1	.	.	TGTGCCAGCAGTTACATCGGGGGGCCGAATGAAGCTTTCTTT	CASSYIGGPNEAFF
TRBV6-5	TRBJ2-3	few	.	TGTGCCAGCAGTTGGCGTGGACGCACAGATACGCAGTATTTT	CASSWRGRTDTQYF
TRBV4-1	TRBJ2-3	.	TRBD2	TGCGCCAGCAGCCAAGGTAGAGCGGGGCCCTCAGATACGCAGTATTTT	CASSQGRAGPSDTQYF
TRBV21-1	TRBJ2-7	few	.	TGTGCCCCCCGGCCCGGGGATGCCTACGAGCAGTACTTC	CAPRPGDAYEQYF
TRBV24-1	TRBJ2-1	few	TRBD2	TGTGCCACCAGTGACCCTGGACTAGTAGTGTCCAATGAGCAGTTCTTC	CATSDPGLVVSNEQFF
TRBV3-1	TRBJ2-1	few	TRBD2	TGTGCCAGCACCCCAAATATAGCGGGCAATGAGCAGTTCTTC	CASTPNIAGNEQFF
TRBV28	TRBJ1-5	few	TRBD1	TGTGCCAGCAGGGAACAGGGGGCCGGCAATCAGCCCCAGCATTTT	CASREQGAGNQPQHF
TRBV5-5	TRBJ1-5	few	.	TGTGCCAGCAGCTTGGCCAATAGCAATCAGCCCCAGCATTTT	CASSLANSNQPQHF
TRBV2	TRBJ2-3	few	.	TGTGCCAGGGGGGGCACAGATACGCAGTATTTT	CARGGTDTQYF
TRBV25-1	TRBJ2-1	few	TRBD2	TGTGCCAGCAGTGAAACCGTGGGGCTAGCGGGATCCTACAATGAGCAGTTCTTC	CASSETVGLAGSYNEQFF
TRBV5-6	TRBJ2-7	.	TRBD2	TGTGCCAGCAGCCCACTAGCGGGGAGGAGCTCCTACGAGCAGTACTTC	CASSPLAGRSSYEQYF
TRBV2	TRBJ2-1	.	.	TGTGCCAGCAGGAAGGGCCGAAGCTCCTACAATGAGCAGTTCTTC	CASRKGRSSYNEQFF